This T cell receptor beta chain was retrieved from a study of spatial heterogeneity in lung cancer. TCRdb used MiXCR to reprocess the 5' RACE reads, holding one entry per CDR3 protein. Altogether several thousand distinct CDR3 sequences are present, roughly 6.1% being singletons, with the ten largest covering approximately 10%. This clonotype was seen repeatedly, ten times or more. With the library built for alpha chains, this beta chain is off target and its frequency is not meaningful. Time point here: sample taken at primary tumor resection. Frozen PBMC, nontumor lung or tumor provided whole RNA, which was sequenced unsorted. Sequencing was performed on normal lung tissue next to the tumor, taken at surgery. This receptor was taken from a female donor with early-stage non-small cell lung cancer.

CDR3 in DNA: TGTGCCAGCAATAGAGGAGATGGCTACACCTTC. This sequence encodes CASNRGDGYTF. This chain links TRBV2 with TRBJ1-2; D unresolved. CDR3 size: 11 residues. CDR1 is SNHLY and CDR2 is FYNNEI in the germline V gene. V was clipped by 7 bases and J by 6 bases, with 9 bases between them.